The 11 T cell receptor beta chains given below trace back to one sample, sequenced in a study of Ad26.COV2.S vaccination and SARS-CoV-2 variants. This sample's treatment: 15 to 20 received Ad26.COV2.S at low or high dose, single or two shots; roughly 5 received placebo; per-sample allocation not given. It was on day 63 after the first vaccine or placebo injection that samples were taken. The data were produced by immunoSEQ multiplex PCR, yet TCRdb's version contains in-frame clones alone and is incomplete. The sample lists fewer than 400,000 clones; 70% to 90% were seen once. The specimen comprised peripheral blood, sampled in a trial of Ad26.COV2.S vaccine versus placebo. These receptor sequences come from a person aged 18-65 years who received the Ad26.COV2.S COVID-19 vaccine or a placebo.

The chain links TRBV3-1 (or the pseudogene TRBV3-2) to TRBJ2-3, with D possibly TRBD2 on 6 matching bases. V lost 2 bases and J lost 9, with 12 bases in between. The CDR3 consists of 13 residues. Germline V gives CDR1 LGHDT, CDR2 YNNKEL (reference sequence). The CDR3 nucleotides read TGTGCCAGCAGCCAAAGGGAGGTGGGGACGCAGTATTTT. This encodes CASSQREVGTQYF.

This clone was seen only once. The CDR3 DNA follows: TGCGCCAGCAGCCAAACGACCGGAAACACCATATATTTT. It specifies CASSQTTGNTIYF. This chain uses TRBV4-3 with TRBJ1-3; unclear D gene. There are 13 residues in the CDR3. Trimming removed 2 bases from V and 4 bases from J, with 6 bases in between. Germline V CDR1 and CDR2: LGHNA, YSLEER.

This chain joins TRBV5-1 and TRBJ2-2; 9 bases align to TRBD1. Germline CDR1 reads SGHRS; CDR2 reads YFSETQ. J was trimmed by 2 bases and V by 3 bases; bases with no gene match: 5. This CDR3 has 16 amino acids. As DNA, the CDR3 is TGCGCCAGCAGCTGGACAGGGGAGCCAAACACCGGGGAGCTGTTTTTT. Translation gives CASSWTGEPNTGELFF.

The V gene is TRBV15, the J gene TRBJ1-3; D gene ambiguous. The V and J ends lost 1 base and 4 bases respectively, with 11 bases between them. From germline, CDR1 is LNHNV and CDR2 YYDKDF (reference sequence). The CDR3 has 15 residues. CDR3 sequence: CATSRGPPPGNTIYF. The CDR3 nucleotides are TGTGCCACCAGCAGAGGACCCCCGCCAGGAAACACCATATATTTT.

The rearrangement joins TRBV18 to TRBJ1-5; 12 nucleotides agree with TRBD1. The germline CDR1 and CDR2 sequences are KGHSH and LQKENI. V gave up 1 base and J gave up 0 bases; unmatched junction bases: 10. There are 20 residues in the CDR3. This CDR3 reads CASSPQGTGGPDFSNQPQHF. In nucleotides, the CDR3 is TGTGCCAGCTCACCACAGGGGACAGGGGGCCCCGATTTTAGCAATCAGCCCCAGCATTTT.

The gene calls are TRBV5-1 and TRBJ1-2; tentatively, D is TRBD1 (5 bases). The germline CDR1 and CDR2 sequences are SGHRS and YFSETQ. CDR3 length equals 15 residues. V lost 5 bases, J lost 0 bases, and 14 bases lay in between. CDR3 sequence: CASRKGQDPNYGYTF. DNA of the CDR3: TGCGCCAGCAGGAAGGGGCAGGATCCTAACTATGGCTACACCTTC.

This rearrangement joins TRBV29-1 to TRBJ1-2; D may be TRBD1 (5 bases). Germline lookup yields CDR1 SQVTM and CDR2 ANQGSEA. CDR3 length: 15 residues. V was clipped by 4 bases and J by 0 bases, with 15 bases between them. The CDR3 nucleotides are TGCAGCGTTGTCTCGACAGCTCCTTCTAACTATGGCTACACCTTC. This sequence encodes CSVVSTAPSNYGYTF.

V and J are TRBV6-5 and TRBJ1-1; tentatively, D is TRBD1 (5 bases). This CDR3 has 15 residues. The ends were cut back, 6 bases at V and 1 base at J, with 15 bases in the middle. Germline V gene sequence: CDR1 MNHEY, CDR2 SVGAGI. Here the CDR3 reads CASSSLGVGNTEAFF. CDR3 bases: TGTGCCAGCAGCTCATTGGGGGTTGGGAACACTGAAGCTTTCTTT.

J is TRBJ1-2 and V is TRBV5-1; D gene uncertain. This CDR3 spans 14 amino acids. The germline V gene encodes CDR1 SGHRS and CDR2 YFSETQ. The V end was cut by 1 base, the J end by 7 bases, with 14 bases between. The CDR3 nucleotides are TGCGCCAGCAGCTTGAAGGACCTCTGGGGTGGCTACACCTTC. Its protein is CASSLKDLWGGYTF.

This chain connects TRBV19 to TRBJ2-3; D may be TRBD1 (6 bases). The CDR3 loop spans 15 amino acids. CDR1 LNHDA and CDR2 SQIVND come from the germline V gene (reference sequence). The V end lost 3 bases, the J end lost 2 bases, and 12 bases lay between the germline ends. The CDR3 nucleotides are TGTGCCAGTAGTATCCTGAGGGGGAACACAGATACGCAGTATTTT. Translated, it gives CASSILRGNTDTQYF.

This sequence joins TRBV10-3 and TRBJ2-1, with 8 bases matching TRBD2. The length of the CDR3 is 15 residues. Trimming removed 6 bases from V and 0 bases from J; junction bases left unmatched: 4. Germline CDR1 and CDR2: ENHRY and SYGVKD. DNA for the CDR3: TGTGCCATCAGGGTTAGCGGGGCCTCCTACAATGAGCAGTTCTTC. Protein sequence: CAIRVSGASYNEQFF.